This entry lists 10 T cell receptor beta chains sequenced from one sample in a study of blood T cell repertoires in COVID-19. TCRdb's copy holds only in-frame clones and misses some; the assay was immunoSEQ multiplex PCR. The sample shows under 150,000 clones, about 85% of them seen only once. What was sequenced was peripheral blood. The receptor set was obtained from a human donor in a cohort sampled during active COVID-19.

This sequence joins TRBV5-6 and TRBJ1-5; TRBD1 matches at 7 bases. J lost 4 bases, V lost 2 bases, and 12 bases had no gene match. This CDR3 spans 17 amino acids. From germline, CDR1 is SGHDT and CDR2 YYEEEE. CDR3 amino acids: CASSLPRDRSENQPQHF. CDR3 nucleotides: TGTGCCAGCAGCTTACCTCGGGACAGATCTGAAAATCAGCCCCAGCATTTT.

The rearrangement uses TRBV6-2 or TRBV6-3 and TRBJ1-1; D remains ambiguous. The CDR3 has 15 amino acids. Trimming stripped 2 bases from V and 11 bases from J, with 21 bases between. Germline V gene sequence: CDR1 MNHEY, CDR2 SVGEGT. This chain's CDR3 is CASSYPPLSGFRAFF. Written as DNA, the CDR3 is TGTGCCAGCAGTTACCCACCCCTATCGGGGTTTCGGGCTTTCTTT.

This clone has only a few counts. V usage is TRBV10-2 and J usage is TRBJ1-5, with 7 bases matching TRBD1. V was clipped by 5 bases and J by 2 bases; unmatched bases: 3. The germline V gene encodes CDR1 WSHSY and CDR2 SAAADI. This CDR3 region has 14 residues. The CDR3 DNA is TGCGCCAGCAGTCCTACAGGGGGCAATCAGCCCCAGCATTTT. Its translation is CASSPTGGNQPQHF.

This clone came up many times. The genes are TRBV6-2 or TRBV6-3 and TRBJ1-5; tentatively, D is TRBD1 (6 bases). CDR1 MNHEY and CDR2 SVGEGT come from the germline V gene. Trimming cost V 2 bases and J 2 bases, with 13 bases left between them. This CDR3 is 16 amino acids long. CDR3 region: CASSYGGPMGNQPQHF. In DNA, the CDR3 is TGTGCCAGCAGTTACGGGGGCCCTATGGGCAATCAGCCCCAGCATTTT.

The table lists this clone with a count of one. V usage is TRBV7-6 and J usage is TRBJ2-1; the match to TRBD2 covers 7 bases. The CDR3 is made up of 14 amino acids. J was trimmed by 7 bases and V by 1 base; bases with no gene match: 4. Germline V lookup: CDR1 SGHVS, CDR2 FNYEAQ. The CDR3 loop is CASSLGEGWNEQFF. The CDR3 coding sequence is TGTGCCAGCAGCTTAGGGGAGGGGTGGAATGAGCAGTTCTTC.

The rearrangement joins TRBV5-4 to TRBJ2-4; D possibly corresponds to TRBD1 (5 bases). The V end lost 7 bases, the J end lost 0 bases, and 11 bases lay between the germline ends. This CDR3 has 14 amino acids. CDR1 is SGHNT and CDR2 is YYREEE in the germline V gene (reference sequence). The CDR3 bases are TGTGCCAGCCATAACAGGACAGCCAAAAACATTCAGTACTTC. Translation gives CASHNRTAKNIQYF.

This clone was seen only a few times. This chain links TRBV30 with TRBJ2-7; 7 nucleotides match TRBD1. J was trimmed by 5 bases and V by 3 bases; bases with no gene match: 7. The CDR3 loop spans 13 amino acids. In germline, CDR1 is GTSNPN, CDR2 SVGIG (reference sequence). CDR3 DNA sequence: TGTGCCTGGAGACGCCAGGGGGTCAACGAGCAGTACTTC. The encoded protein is CAWRRQGVNEQYF.

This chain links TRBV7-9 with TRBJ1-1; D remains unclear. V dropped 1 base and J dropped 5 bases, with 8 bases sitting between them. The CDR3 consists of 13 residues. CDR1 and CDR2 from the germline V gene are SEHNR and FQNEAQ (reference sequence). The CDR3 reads CASSLDGETEAFF. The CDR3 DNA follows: TGTGCCAGCAGCTTAGACGGTGAAACTGAAGCTTTCTTT.

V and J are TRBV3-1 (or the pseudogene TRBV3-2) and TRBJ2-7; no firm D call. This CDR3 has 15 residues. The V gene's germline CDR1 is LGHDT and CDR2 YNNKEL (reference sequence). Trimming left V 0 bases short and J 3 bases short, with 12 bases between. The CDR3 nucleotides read TGTGCCAGCAGCCAAGATTGGTACAGAAACTACGAGCAGTACTTC. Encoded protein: CASSQDWYRNYEQYF.

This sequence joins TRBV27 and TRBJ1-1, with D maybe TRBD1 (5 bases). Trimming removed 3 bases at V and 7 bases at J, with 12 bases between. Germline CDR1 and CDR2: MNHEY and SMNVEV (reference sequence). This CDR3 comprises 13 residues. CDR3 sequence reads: CASSFGAHGEAFF. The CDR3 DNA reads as TGTGCCAGCAGTTTTGGGGCTCACGGTGAAGCTTTCTTT.